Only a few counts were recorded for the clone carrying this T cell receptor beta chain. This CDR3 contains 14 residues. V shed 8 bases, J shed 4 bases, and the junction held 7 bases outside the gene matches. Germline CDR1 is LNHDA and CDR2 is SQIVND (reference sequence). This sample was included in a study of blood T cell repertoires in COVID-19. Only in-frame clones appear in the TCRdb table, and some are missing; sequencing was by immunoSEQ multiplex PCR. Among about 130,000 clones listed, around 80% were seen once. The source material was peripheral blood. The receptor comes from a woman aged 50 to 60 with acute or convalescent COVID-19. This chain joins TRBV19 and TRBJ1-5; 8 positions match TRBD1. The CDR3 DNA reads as TGTGCCAGTGCCTTGGACAGGGATAATCAGCCCCAGCATTTT. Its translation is CASALDRDNQPQHF.